This T cell receptor beta chain was obtained from a study of OX40 agonist ivuxolimab in advanced cancers. As for the study more broadly: Ivuxolimab was an agonistic, fully human IgG2 monoclonal antibody directed against OX40 (CD134), a costimulatory receptor. The dose-escalation cohort was 82.7% male with a mean age of about 65 years, ranging from roughly 23 to 85. Intravenous ivuxolimab was administered to patients every 2 weeks at six dose levels: 0.01, 0.1, 0.3, 1.5, 3 and 10 mg/kg. Patients were allowed to have had prior anti-PD-1, anti-PD-L1 or anti-CTLA-4 therapy, and 40% of the dose-escalation patients had previously received checkpoint inhibitors. The point of sequencing TCRbeta in the periphery was to test whether ivuxolimab changed TCR sequence diversity and drove clonal T-cell expansion. The paper describes the monotherapy dose-escalation part (N = 52 patients) of the phase I trial of ivuxolimab. Among the approximately 50 dose-escalation patients, around 19 had hepatocellular carcinoma, some 15 melanoma, 9 renal cell carcinoma and 9 head and neck cancer. Partial responses were achieved by three dose-escalation patients, of whom one had hepatocellular carcinoma and two had cutaneous melanoma.

Findings and caveats that apply to the study as a whole: Low levels of normalized T-cell clonal expansion were also seen in some nonresponding patients. Antigen specificity was not determined for the clonally expanded peripheral T cells. In the 0.1-3.0 mg/kg groups, partial responders had among the lowest normalized peripheral clonal expansion, particularly in CD8+ T cells. After ivuxolimab, CD8+ T cells had more expanded clones than CD4+ T cells on average. At doses of 0.1 to 3.0 mg/kg, clonal expansion of both CD4+ and CD8+ T cells in blood was seen between baseline and week 6.

To sequence the TCRbeta CDR3 region, genomic DNA was isolated from the sorted cells. The immunoSEQ Assay was used for sequencing of TCRbeta CDR3 regions. Held by TCRdb, this immuneACCESS table contains in-frame sequences only and omits some clones. Under half of the omission traces to an unresolved V gene where checked; the cause of the rest is unknown. A total of roughly 97,000 clones appear in this sample, roughly 90% of them only once. Of the sample, roughly 0.77% falls within the top ten clones. The trial excluded patients who had a history of autoimmune disease or who were on systemic immunosuppression. In every dose cohort, peripheral blood was drawn for TCR sequencing at baseline, cycle 4 day 1, and cycle 7 day 1. The samples were drawn from a first-in-human, open-label, multicenter phase I dose-escalation trial of ivuxolimab. Adults with locally advanced or metastatic melanoma, renal cell carcinoma, hepatocellular carcinoma or head and neck squamous cell carcinoma were enrolled in the trial. CD4+ and CD8+ T cells were sorted separately from peripheral blood before TCR sequencing.

Note on this clone: Its antigen remains unidentified. Per-base qualities were not stored, and no clone one base away is much larger.

As encoded in the germline V gene (reference sequence), CDR1 is WNHNN while CDR2 is SYGVQD. V loses 0 bases, J loses 4 bases, and the germline ends lie 16 bases apart. There are 16 amino acids in the CDR3, from cysteine to phenylalanine inclusive. The sequence is cut down to CDR3 DNA, 48 bases in frame from base 1. This receptor chain uses TRBV10-1 and TRBJ2-7; the D gene is possibly TRBD1 or TRBD2, each agreeing over 5 bases. This receptor was obtained from an adult with an advanced solid tumor such as melanoma, head and neck, liver or kidney cancer. The sample in question was CD4+ or CD8+ T cells sorted from blood, obtained in a trial of the OX40 agonist ivuxolimab. The encoded CDR3 is CASSESTGPRGYEQYF. The sequenced DNA is TGCGCCAGCAGTGAGTCGACGGGGCCCAGAGGATACGAGCAGTACTTC.